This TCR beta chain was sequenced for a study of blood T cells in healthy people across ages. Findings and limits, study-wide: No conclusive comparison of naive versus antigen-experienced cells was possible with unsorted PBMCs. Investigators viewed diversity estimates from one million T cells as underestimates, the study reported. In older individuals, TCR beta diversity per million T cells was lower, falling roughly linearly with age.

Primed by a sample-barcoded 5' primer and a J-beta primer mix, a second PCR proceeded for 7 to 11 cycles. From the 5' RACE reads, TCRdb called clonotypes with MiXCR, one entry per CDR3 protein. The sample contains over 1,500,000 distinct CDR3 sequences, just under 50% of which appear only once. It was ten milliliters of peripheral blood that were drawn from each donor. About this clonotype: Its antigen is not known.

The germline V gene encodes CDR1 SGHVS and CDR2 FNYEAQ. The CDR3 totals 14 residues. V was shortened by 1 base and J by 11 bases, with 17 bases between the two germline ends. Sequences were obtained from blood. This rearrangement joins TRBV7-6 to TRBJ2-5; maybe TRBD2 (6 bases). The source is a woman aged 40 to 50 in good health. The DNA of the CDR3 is TGTGCCAGCAGCTTAGTAGGCAGGTCGGGGGAGCAGTACTTC. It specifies CASSLVGRSGEQYF. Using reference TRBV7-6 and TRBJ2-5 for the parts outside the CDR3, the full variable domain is GAGVSQSPRYKVTKRGQDVALRCDPISGHVSLYWYRQALGQGPEFLTYFNYEAQQDKSGLPNDRFSAERPEGSISTLTIQRTEQRDSAMYRCASSLVGRSGEQYFGPGTRLLVL.